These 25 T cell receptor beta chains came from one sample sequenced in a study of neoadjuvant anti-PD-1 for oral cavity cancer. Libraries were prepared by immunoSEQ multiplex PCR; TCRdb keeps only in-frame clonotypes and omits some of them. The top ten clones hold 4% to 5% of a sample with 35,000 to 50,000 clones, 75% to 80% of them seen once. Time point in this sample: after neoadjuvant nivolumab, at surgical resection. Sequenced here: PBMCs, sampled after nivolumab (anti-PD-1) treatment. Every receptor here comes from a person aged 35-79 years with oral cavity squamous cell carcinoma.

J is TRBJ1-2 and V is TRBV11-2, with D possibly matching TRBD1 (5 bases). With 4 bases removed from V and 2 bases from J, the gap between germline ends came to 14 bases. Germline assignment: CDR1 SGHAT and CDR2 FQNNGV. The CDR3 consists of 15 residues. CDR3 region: CASSSRGKGNYGYTF. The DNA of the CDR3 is TGTGCCAGCAGCTCCCGGGGGAAGGGCAACTATGGCTACACCTTC. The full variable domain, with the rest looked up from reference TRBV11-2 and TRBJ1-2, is EAGVAQSPRYKIIEKRQSVAFWCNPISGHATLYWYQQILGQGPKLLIQFQNNGVVDDSQLPKDRFSAERLKGVDSTLKIQPAKLEDSAVYLCASSSRGKGNYGYTFGSGTRLTVV.

The DNA of the CDR3 is TGTGCCAGCATGGGCAGGGGGGAGCTGTTTTTT. Translating it yields CASMGRGELFF. This chain uses TRBV2 with TRBJ2-2; unclear D gene. CDR1 is SNHLY and CDR2 is FYNNEI in the germline V gene. Deletions cut 7 bases from V and 8 bases from J, with 8 bases between. The CDR3 length is 11 residues.

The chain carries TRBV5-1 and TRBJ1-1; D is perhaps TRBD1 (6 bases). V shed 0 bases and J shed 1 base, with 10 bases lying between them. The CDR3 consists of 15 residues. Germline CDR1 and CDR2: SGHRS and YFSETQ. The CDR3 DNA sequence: TGCGCCAGCAGCTTGGGGGGGCCCGGGAACACTGAAGCTTTCTTT. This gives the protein CASSLGGPGNTEAFF.

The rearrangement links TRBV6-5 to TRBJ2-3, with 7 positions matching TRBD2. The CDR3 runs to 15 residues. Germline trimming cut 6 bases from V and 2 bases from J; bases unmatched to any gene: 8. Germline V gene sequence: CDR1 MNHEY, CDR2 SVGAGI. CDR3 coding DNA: TGTGCCAGCAGCAGGGCTAGCGGAAACACAGATACGCAGTATTTT. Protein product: CASSRASGNTDTQYF.

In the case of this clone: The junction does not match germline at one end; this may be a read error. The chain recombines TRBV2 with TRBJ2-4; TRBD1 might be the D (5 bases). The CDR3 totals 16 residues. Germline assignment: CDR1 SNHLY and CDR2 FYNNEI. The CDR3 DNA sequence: TGTGCCAGCAGAGAAGGTTGGGGCTCAGCCAAAAACATTCAGTACTTC. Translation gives CASREGWGSAKNIQYF.

The CDR3 DNA reads as TGTGCCAGCAGTTTACCCCGGGGTAACTATGGCTACACCTTC. Protein sequence: CASSLPRGNYGYTF. The rearrangement links TRBV28 to TRBJ1-2; the D is unclear. Trimming removed 2 bases from V and 1 base from J, with 8 bases in between. The CDR3 sequence is 14 residues long. Looked up from germline, CDR1 is MDHEN and CDR2 is SYDVKM.

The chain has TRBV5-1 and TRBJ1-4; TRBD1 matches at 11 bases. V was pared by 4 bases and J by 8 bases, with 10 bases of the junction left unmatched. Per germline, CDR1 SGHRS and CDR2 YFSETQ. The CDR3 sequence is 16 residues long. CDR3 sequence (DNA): TGCGCCAGCAGCCCTCGTCGGACAGGGGGCAGCGAAAAACTGTTTTTT. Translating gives CASSPRRTGGSEKLFF.

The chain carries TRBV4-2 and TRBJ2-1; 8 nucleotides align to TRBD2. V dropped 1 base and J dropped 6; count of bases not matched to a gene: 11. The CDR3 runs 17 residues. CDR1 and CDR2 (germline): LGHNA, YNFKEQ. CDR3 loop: CASSQVHTSGVGNEQFF. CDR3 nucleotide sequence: TGTGCCAGCAGCCAAGTACATACTAGCGGTGTGGGCAATGAGCAGTTCTTC.

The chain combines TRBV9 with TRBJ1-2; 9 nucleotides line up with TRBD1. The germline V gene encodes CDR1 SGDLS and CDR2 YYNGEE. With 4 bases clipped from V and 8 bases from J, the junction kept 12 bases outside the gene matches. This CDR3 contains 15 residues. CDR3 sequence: CASSPRGGQGGGYTF. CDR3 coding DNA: TGTGCCAGCAGCCCCCGAGGGGGACAGGGCGGCGGCTACACCTTC.

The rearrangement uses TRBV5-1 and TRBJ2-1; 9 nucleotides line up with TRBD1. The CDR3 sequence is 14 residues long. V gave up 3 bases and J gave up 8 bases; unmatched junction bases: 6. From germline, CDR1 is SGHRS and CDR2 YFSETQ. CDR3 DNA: TGCGCCAGCAGCTCCCGGGACAGGGCCCATGAGCAGTTCTTC. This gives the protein CASSSRDRAHEQFF.

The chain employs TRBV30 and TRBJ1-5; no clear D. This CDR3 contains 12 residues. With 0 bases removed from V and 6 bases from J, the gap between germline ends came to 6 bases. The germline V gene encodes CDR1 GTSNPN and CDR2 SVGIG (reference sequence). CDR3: CAWSVRGQPQHF. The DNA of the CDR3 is TGTGCCTGGAGTGTACGAGGTCAGCCCCAGCATTTT.

The CDR3 DNA sequence: TGCGCCAGCAGTGATTCAAATTCCGCCGTCGGAGCTTTCTTT. Translated, it gives CASSDSNSAVGAFF. The rearrangement joins TRBV10-1 to TRBJ1-1; D gene ambiguous. Germline lookup yields CDR1 WNHNN and CDR2 SYGVQD (reference sequence). V gave up 3 bases and J gave up 10 bases, with 18 bases separating them. The length of the CDR3 is 14 residues.

The CDR3 DNA reads TGTGCCATCAGTGACCCAGGGACATCTATGTCACCCCTCCACTTT. Translation gives CAISDPGTSMSPLHF. The V gene is TRBV10-3, the J gene TRBJ1-6, with D perhaps TRBD1 (6 bases). Germline CDR1 is ENHRY and CDR2 is SYGVKD. The CDR3 extends over 15 amino acids. The V gene lost 3 bases and the J gene lost 10 bases, with 16 bases spanning the gap.

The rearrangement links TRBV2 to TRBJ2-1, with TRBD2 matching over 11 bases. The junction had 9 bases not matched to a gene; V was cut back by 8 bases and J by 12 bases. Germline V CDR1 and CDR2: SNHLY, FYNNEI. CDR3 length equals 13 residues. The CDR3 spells CASQGTSGIGQFF. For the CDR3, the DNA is TGTGCCAGCCAGGGGACTAGCGGAATCGGGCAGTTCTTC. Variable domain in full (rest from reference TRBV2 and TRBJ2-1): EPEVTQTPSHQVTQMGQEVILRCVPISNHLYFYWYRQILGQKVEFLVSFYNNEISEKSEIFDDQFSVERPDGSNFTLKIRSTKLEDSAMYFCASQGTSGIGQFFGPGTRLTVL.

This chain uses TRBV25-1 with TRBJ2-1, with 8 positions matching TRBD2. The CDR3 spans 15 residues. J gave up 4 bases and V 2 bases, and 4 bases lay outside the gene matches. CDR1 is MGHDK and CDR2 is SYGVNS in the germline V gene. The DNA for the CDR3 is TGTGCCAGCAGTGAAACGCTAGCGGGTTACAATGAGCAGTTCTTC. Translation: CASSETLAGYNEQFF.

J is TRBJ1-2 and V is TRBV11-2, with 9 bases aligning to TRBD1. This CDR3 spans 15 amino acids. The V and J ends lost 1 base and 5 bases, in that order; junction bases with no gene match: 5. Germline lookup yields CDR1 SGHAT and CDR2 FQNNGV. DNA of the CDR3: TGTGCCAGCAGCTTAGCTTCCGGGACAGGGTATGGCTACACCTTC. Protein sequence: CASSLASGTGYGYTF.

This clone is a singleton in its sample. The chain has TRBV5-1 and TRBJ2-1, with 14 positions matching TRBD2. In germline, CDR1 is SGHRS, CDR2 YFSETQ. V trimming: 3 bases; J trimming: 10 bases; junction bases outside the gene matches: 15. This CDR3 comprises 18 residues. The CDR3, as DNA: TGCGCCAGCAGCTCCGGGACTAGCGGGAGTAAGGCCCGAGACGAGCAGTTCTTC. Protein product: CASSSGTSGSKARDEQFF.

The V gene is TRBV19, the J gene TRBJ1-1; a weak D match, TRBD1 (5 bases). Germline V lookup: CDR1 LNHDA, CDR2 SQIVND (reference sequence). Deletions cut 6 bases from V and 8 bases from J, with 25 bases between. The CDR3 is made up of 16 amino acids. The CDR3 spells CASRPPGARGSLEAFF. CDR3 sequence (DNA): TGTGCCAGTAGGCCTCCGGGTGCGAGGGGATCCCTGGAAGCTTTCTTT.

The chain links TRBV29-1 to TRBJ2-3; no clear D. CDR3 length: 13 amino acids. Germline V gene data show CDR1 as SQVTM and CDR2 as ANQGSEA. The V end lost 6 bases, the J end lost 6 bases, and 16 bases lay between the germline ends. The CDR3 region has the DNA TGCAGCGTAAAGGGATCACCCGGGGATACGCAGTATTTT. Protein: CSVKGSPGDTQYF.

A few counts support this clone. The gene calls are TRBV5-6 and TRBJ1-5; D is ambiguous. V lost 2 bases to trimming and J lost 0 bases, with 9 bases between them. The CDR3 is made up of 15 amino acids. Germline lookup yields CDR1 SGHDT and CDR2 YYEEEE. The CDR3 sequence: CASSFYSYSNQPQHF. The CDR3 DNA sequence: TGTGCCAGCAGCTTCTACAGCTATAGCAATCAGCCCCAGCATTTT.

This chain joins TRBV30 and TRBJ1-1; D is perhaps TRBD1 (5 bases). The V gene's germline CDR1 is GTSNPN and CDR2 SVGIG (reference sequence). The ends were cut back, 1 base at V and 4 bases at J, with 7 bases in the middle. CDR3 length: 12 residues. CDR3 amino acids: CAWSGGVTEAFF. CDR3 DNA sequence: TGTGCCTGGAGTGGGGGGGTCACTGAAGCTTTCTTT.

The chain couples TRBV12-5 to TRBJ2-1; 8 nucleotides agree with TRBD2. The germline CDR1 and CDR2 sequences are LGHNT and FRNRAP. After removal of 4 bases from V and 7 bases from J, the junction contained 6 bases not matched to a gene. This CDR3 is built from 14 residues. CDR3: CASGSYGGANEQFF. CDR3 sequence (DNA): TGTGCTAGTGGTTCTTACGGGGGGGCAAATGAGCAGTTCTTC.

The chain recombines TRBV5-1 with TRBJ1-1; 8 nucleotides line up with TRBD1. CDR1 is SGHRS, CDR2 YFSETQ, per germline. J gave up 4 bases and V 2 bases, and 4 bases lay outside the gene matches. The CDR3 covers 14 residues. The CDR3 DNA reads TGCGCCAGCAGCTTCGGACAGGGTCTCACTGAAGCTTTCTTT. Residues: CASSFGQGLTEAFF.

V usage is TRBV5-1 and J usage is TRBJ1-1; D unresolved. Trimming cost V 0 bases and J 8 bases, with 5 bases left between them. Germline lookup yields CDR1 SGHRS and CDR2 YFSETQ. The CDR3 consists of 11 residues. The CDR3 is CASSLGPEAFF. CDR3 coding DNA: TGCGCCAGCAGCTTGGGTCCGGAAGCTTTCTTT. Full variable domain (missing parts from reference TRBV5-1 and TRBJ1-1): KAGVTQTPRYLIKTRGQQVTLSCSPISGHRSVSWYQQTPGQGLQFLFEYFSETQRNKGNFPGRFSGRQFSNSRSEMNVSTLELGDSALYLCASSLGPEAFFGQGTRLTVV.

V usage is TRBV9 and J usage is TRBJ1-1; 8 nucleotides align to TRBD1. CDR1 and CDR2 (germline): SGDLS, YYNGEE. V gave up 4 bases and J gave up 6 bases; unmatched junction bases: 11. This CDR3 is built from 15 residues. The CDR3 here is CASSSQGAGKAEAFF. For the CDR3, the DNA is TGTGCCAGCAGCTCCCAGGGGGCAGGGAAAGCTGAAGCTTTCTTT.